This TCR beta chain was profiled in a study of T cells in Graves' hyperthyroidism and ophthalmopathy. This clonotype was seen a few times. Amplification yielded TCR beta CDR3 regions, with RNA transcripts as the source. The HTBI primer set drove a first-round RT-PCR of the TCR CDR3. In TCRdb, the multiplex PCR reads were re-called with MiXCR into one record per CDR3 protein. The data show approximately 640,000 distinct CDR3 sequences, just under 45% seen once. After removal of 3 bases from V and 4 bases from J, the junction contained 9 bases not matched to a gene. This CDR3 is 15 amino acids long. CDR1 and CDR2 from the germline V gene are MNHEY and SVGAGI.

The sequenced material came from peripheral blood or thyroid tissue (not recorded which). The rearrangement links TRBV6-5 to TRBJ2-7; 7 positions agree with TRBD1. This receptor was taken from an adult man with Graves' disease, either hyperthyroidism or ophthalmopathy (not recorded which). The DNA for the CDR3 is TGTGCCAGCAGTTATTACAGGGGCGTCTTATACGAGCAGTACTTC. This encodes CASSYYRGVLYEQYF.